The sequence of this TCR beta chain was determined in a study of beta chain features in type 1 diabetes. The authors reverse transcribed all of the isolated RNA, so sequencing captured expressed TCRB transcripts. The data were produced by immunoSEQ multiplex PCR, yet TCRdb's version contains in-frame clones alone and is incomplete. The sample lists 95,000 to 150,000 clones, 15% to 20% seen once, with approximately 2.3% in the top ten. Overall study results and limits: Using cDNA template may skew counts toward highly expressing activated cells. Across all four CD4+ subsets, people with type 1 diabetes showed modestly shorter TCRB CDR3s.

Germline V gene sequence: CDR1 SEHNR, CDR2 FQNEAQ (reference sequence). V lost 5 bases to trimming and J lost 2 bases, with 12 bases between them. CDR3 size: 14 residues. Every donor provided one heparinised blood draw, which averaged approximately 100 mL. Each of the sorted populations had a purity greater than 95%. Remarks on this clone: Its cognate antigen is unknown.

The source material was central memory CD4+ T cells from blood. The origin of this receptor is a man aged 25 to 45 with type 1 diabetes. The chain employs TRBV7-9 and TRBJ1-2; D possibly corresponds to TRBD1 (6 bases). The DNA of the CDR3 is TGTGCCAGCAGCCAGGGGATAACCAACTATGGCTACACCTTC. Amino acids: CASSQGITNYGYTF.